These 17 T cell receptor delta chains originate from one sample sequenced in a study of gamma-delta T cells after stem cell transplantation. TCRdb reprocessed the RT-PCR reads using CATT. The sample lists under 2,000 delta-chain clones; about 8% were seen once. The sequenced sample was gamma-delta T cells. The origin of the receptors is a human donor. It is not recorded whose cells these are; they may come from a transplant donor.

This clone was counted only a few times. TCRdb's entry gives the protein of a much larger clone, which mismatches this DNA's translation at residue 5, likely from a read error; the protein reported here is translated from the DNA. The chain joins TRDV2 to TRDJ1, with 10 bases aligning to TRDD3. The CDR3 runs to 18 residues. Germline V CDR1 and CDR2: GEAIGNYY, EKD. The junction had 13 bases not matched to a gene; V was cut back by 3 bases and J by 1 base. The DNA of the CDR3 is TGTGCCTGTGACGCCCTCCACCGTACTGGGGGATCCACCGATAAACTCATCTTT. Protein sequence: CACDALHRTGGSTDKLIF.

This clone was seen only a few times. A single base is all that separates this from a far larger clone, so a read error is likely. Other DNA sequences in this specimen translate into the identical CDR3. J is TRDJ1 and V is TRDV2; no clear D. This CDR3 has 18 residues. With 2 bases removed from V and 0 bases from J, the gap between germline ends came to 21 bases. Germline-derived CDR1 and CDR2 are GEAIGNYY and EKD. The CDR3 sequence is CACDSLSLGEPYTDKLIF. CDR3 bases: TGTGCCTGTGACAGTCTTAGCCTCGGAGAACCGTACACCGATAAACTCATCTTT.

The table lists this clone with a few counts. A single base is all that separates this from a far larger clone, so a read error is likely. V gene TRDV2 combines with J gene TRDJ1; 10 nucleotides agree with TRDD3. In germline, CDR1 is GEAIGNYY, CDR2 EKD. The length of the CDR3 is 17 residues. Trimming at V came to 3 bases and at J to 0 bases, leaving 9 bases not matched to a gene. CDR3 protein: CACDHVSTGGYTDKLIF. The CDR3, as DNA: TGTGCCTGTGACCACGTGAGTACTGGGGGATACACCGATAAACTCATCTTT.

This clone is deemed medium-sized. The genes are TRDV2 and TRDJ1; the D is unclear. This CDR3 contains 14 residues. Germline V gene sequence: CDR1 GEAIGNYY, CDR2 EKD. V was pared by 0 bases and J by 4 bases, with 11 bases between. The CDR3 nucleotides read TGTGCCTGTGACACCTTAAGGGAAGACGATAAACTCATCTTT. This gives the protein CACDTLREDDKLIF.

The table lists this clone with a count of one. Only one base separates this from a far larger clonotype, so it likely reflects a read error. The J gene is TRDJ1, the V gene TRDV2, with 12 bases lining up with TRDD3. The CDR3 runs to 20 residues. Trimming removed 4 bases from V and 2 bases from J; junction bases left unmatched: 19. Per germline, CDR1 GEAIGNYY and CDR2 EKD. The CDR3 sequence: CACEPVPLGDTSWKTDKLIF. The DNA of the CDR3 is TGTGCCTGTGAACCTGTGCCACTGGGGGATACCTCTTGGAAGACCGATAAACTCATCTTT.

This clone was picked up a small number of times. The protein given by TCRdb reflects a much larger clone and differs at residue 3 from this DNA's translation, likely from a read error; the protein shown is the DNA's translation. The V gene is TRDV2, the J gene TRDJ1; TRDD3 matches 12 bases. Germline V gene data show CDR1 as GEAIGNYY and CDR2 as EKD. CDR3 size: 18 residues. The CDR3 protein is CARDTVSGGYGDTDKLIF. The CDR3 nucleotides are TGTGCCCGTGACACCGTATCTGGGGGATACGGGGACACCGATAAACTCATCTTT.

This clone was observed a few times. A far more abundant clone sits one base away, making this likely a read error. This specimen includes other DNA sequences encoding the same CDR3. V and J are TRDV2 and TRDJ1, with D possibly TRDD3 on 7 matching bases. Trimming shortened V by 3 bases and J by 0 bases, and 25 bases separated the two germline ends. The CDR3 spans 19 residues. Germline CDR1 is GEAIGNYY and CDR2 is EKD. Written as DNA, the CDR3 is TGTGCCTGTGACTCCCTTCCCACTGAACTGGGGTCCAACACCGATAAACTCATCTTT. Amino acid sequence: CACDSLPTELGSNTDKLIF.

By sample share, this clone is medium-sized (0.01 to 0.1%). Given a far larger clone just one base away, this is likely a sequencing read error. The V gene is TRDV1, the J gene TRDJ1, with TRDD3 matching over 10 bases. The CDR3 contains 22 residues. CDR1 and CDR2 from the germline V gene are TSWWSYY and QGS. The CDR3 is CALGESPISYYWGIRGTDKLTF. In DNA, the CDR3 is TGTGCTCTTGGGGAAAGCCCCATATCTTATTACTGGGGGATCAGGGGCACCGATAAACTCACCTTT.

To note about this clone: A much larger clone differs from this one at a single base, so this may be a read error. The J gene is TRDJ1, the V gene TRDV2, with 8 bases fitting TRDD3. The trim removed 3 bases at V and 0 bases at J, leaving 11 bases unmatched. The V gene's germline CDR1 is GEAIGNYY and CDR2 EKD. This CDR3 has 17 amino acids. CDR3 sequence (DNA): TGTGCCTGTGACTCACTGGGGGCTACGGAAGACACCGATAAACTCATCTTT. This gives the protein CACDSLGATEDTDKLIF.

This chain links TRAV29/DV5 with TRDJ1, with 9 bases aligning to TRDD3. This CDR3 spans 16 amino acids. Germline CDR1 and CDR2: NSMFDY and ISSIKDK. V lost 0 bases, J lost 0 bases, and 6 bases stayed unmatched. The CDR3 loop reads CAASASTGGDTDKLIF. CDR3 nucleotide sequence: TGTGCAGCAAGCGCCAGTACTGGGGGAGACACCGATAAACTCATCTTT.

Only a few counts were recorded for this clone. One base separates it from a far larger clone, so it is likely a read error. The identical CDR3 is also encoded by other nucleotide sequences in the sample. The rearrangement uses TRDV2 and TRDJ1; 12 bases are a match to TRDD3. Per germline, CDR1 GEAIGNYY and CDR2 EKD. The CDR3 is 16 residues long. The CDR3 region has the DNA TGTGCCTGTGACACCGTGTTACTGGGGGATACCGACAAACTCATCTTT. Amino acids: CACDTVLLGDTDKLIF.

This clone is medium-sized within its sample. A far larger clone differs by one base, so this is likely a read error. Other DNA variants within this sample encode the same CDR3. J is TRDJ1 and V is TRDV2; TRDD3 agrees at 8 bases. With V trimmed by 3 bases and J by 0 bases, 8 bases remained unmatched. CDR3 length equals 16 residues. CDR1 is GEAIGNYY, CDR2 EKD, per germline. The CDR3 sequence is CACDLLGAQYTDKLIF. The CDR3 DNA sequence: TGTGCCTGTGACTTACTGGGGGCTCAGTACACCGATAAACTCATCTTT.

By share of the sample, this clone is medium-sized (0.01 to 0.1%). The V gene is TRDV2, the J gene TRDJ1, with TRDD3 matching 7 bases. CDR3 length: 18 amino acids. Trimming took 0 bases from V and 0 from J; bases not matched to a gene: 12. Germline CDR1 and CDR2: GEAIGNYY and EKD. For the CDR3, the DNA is TGTGCCTGTGACACCGTAACTGGGGACCGGGCGTACACCGATAAACTCATCTTT. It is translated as CACDTVTGDRAYTDKLIF.

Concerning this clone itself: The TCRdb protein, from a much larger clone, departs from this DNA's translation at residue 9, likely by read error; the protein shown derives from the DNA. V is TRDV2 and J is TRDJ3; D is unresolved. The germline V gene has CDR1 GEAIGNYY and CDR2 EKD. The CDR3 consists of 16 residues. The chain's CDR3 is CACDSISSRDTRQMFF. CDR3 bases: TGTGCCTGTGACTCGATTAGCTCCCGGGACACCCGACAGATGTTTTTC.

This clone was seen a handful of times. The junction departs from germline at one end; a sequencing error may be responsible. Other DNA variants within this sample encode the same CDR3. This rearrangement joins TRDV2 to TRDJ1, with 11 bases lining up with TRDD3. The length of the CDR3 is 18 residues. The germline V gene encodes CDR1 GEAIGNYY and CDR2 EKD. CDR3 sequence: CACDTVAGGYLHIDKLIF. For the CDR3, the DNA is TGTGCCTGTGACACCGTGGCTGGGGGATACCTACACATCGATAAGCTCATCTTT.

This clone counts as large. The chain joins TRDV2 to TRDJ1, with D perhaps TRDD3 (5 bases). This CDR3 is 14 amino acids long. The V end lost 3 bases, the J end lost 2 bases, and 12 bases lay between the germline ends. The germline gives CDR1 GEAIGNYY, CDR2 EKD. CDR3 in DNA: TGTGCCTGTGACGAACTTCTGGGTACCGATAAACTCATCTTT. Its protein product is CACDELLGTDKLIF.

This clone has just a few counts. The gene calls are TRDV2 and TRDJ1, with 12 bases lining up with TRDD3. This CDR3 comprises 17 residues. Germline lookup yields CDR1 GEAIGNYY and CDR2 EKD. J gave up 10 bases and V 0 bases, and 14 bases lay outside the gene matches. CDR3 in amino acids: CACDTAGGYVGGKGLIF. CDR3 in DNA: TGTGCCTGTGACACCGCTGGGGGATACGTCGGGGGAAAGGGACTCATCTTT.